This passage covers 29 T cell receptor beta chains from one sample sequenced in a study of vaccination and CD4 T cells after COVID-19. This sample's treatment: approximately 9-day PBMC culture with coronavirus spike peptide pools or control peptides (ViraFEST assay). Their cognate antigens are unknown. The Oncomine TCR Beta short-read assay sequenced DNA from cultured CD4+ T cells. In TCRdb, the PCR reads were re-called with MiXCR into one record per CDR3 protein. The table lists around 15,000 distinct CDR3 sequences, 30% of them singletons, with 17% in the top ten. Sequencing was carried out using cultured CD4+ T cells from blood. The source of these receptors is a human donor with COVID-19.

This clonotype was counted a few times. The chain has TRBV2 and TRBJ1-5; unclear D gene. The CDR3 loop spans 12 amino acids. CDR1 SNHLY and CDR2 FYNNEI come from the germline V gene. V shed 6 bases and J shed 4 bases, with 7 bases lying between them. For the CDR3, the DNA is TGTGCCAGCAGAGACTGGAATCAGCCCCAGCATTTT. It encodes CASRDWNQPQHF.

This clonotype was counted only a few times. This chain connects TRBV6-5 to TRBJ1-2, with 10 bases matching TRBD1. CDR1 and CDR2 (germline): MNHEY, SVGAGI. V trimming: 2 bases; J trimming: 4 bases; junction bases outside the gene matches: 4. The CDR3 has 15 residues. CDR3 amino acids: CASSYRQGASYGYTF. As DNA, the CDR3 is TGTGCCAGCAGTTACCGACAGGGGGCCTCCTATGGCTACACCTTC.

The chain links TRBV6-1 to TRBJ1-2, with TRBD1 matching over 8 bases. Trimming cost V 5 bases and J 6 bases; bases outside gene matches: 5. Germline V gene sequence: CDR1 MNHNS, CDR2 SASEGT. The CDR3 is made up of 13 amino acids. The CDR3 is CASSPPTGDGYTF. For the CDR3, the DNA is TGTGCCAGCAGTCCCCCGACAGGGGATGGCTACACCTTC.

The sample holds a few counts of this clonotype. The chain is built from TRBV6-4 and TRBJ1-2; D uncertain. Germline V gene lookup returns CDR1 MRHNA and CDR2 SNTAGT. V lost 6 bases to trimming and J lost 7 bases, with 9 bases between them. CDR3 length: 11 amino acids. The CDR3 reads CASRHRAGYTF. The CDR3 DNA reads TGTGCCAGCAGGCACAGAGCTGGCTACACCTTC.

This clonotype was observed a handful of times. In DNA form, the CDR3 reads TGTGCCAGCAGCCCCGACGGGGGAACGGGGACTGAAGCTTTCTTT. It specifies CASSPDGGTGTEAFF. The rearrangement joins TRBV7-2 to TRBJ1-1, with D tentatively TRBD1 (5 bases). Trimming removed 5 bases from V and 5 bases from J, with 18 bases in between. This CDR3 has 15 amino acids. CDR1 and CDR2 (germline): SGHTA, FQGNSA.

This clonotype was seen a handful of times. The CDR3: CATRGASGPGELFF. The CDR3 coding sequence is TGTGCCACCAGAGGAGCTAGCGGTCCCGGGGAGCTGTTTTTT. The V gene is TRBV15, the J gene TRBJ2-2, with TRBD2 matching over 7 bases. The CDR3 has 14 residues. Trimming took 6 bases from V and 6 from J; bases not matched to a gene: 7. Germline CDR1 is LNHNV and CDR2 is YYDKDF (reference sequence). The full variable domain, completed using reference TRBV15 and TRBJ2-2, is DAMVIQNPRYQVTQFGKPVTLSCSQTLNHNVMYWYQQKSSQAPKLLFHYYDKDFNNEADTPDNFQSRRPNTSFCFLDIRSPGLGDTAMYLCATRGASGPGELFFGEGSRLTVL.

The chain joins TRBV7-9 to TRBJ1-3; D gene ambiguous. CDR3 length: 16 amino acids. Trimming shortened V by 0 bases and J by 0 bases, and 9 bases separated the two germline ends. CDR1 is SEHNR and CDR2 is FQNEAQ in the germline V gene (reference sequence). This chain's CDR3 is CASSLASENSGNTIYF. CDR3 DNA sequence: TGTGCCAGCAGCTTAGCATCGGAGAACTCTGGAAACACCATATATTTT.

By proportion, this clonotype is medium-sized (0.01 to 0.1%). J is TRBJ2-1 and V is TRBV7-9; TRBD2 agrees at 7 bases. The germline gives CDR1 SEHNR, CDR2 FQNEAQ (reference sequence). The V and J ends lost 2 bases and 3 bases, in that order; junction bases with no gene match: 7. The length of the CDR3 is 16 residues. The DNA of the CDR3 is TGTGCCAGCAGCTTATTTGTGGGGGGGTACTACAATGAGCAGTTCTTC. Its translation is CASSLFVGGYYNEQFF.

This clonotype turned up a few times. The J gene is TRBJ1-2, the V gene TRBV18; TRBD1 agrees at 8 bases. This CDR3 has 13 residues. CDR1 and CDR2 from the germline V gene are KGHSH and LQKENI. With 3 bases clipped from V and 8 bases from J, the junction kept 5 bases outside the gene matches. The CDR3 loop is CASSPTGVMGYTF. The CDR3 DNA is TGTGCCAGCTCACCGACAGGGGTGATGGGCTACACCTTC.

This clonotype has only a few counts. The V call is TRBV4-1, the J call TRBJ1-5; the match to TRBD1 covers 9 bases. The CDR3 contains 15 residues. Germline CDR1 is MGHRA and CDR2 is YSYEKL. J gave up 5 bases and V 3 bases, and 5 bases lay outside the gene matches. CDR3 DNA sequence: TGCGCCAGCAGCCAGGGTGGACAGGGGCATCAGCCCCAGCATTTT. It specifies CASSQGGQGHQPQHF.

The gene calls are TRBV2 and TRBJ2-4, with 13 bases lining up with TRBD2. CDR1 and CDR2 from the germline V gene are SNHLY and FYNNEI. This CDR3 has 17 amino acids. Germline trimming cut 4 bases from V and 9 bases from J; bases unmatched to any gene: 12. The CDR3 sequence is CASSGLAGGSSQTIQYF. The CDR3, as DNA: TGTGCCAGCAGTGGACTAGCGGGGGGTTCAAGTCAAACCATTCAGTACTTC.

This clonotype was counted a few times. The chain combines TRBV2 with TRBJ1-1; unclear D gene. Per the germline V gene, CDR1 is SNHLY and CDR2 is FYNNEI. There are 12 residues in the CDR3. Trimming left V 5 bases short and J 4 bases short, with 8 bases between. Here the CDR3 reads CASSRAFTEAFF. In DNA form, the CDR3 reads TGTGCCAGCAGTCGGGCCTTCACTGAAGCTTTCTTT.

This clonotype was found a few times. The chain links TRBV2 to TRBJ1-2, with 11 bases lining up with TRBD1. J gave up 4 bases and V 7 bases, and 8 bases lay outside the gene matches. The CDR3 extends over 15 amino acids. Germline loops: CDR1 SNHLY, CDR2 FYNNEI. Here the CDR3 reads CASTGQGVMGYGYTF. Here the CDR3 DNA reads TGTGCCAGCACGGGACAGGGGGTTATGGGCTATGGCTACACCTTC.

V and J are TRBV7-9 and TRBJ2-3; D remains unclear. Deletions cut 8 bases from V and 1 base from J, with 4 bases between. Germline V gene sequence: CDR1 SEHNR, CDR2 FQNEAQ (reference sequence). The CDR3 sequence is 11 residues long. The DNA for the CDR3 is TGTGCCAGCGGGGGCACAGATACGCAGTATTTT. Translating gives CASGGTDTQYF.

This clonotype is medium-sized by share. The chain couples TRBV4-2 to TRBJ1-2; D not resolved. Germline V lookup: CDR1 LGHNA, CDR2 YNFKEQ. Trimming pared 4 bases from V and 6 bases from J, leaving 18 bases between. CDR3 length: 15 amino acids. The CDR3 sequence is CASSPQRGGVDGYTF. CDR3 coding DNA: TGTGCCAGCAGCCCCCAGCGCGGCGGTGTCGATGGCTACACCTTC.

This clonotype was observed a handful of times. The chain has TRBV20-1 and TRBJ2-2; either TRBD1 or TRBD2 may fit D (5 bases each). V lost 1 base, J lost 1 base, and 10 bases lay in between. The CDR3 contains 15 residues. Germline CDR1 and CDR2: DFQATT and SNEGSKA (reference sequence). Here the CDR3 DNA reads TGCAGTGCTAGAGGGGACGGCCTGAACACCGGGGAGCTGTTTTTT. Translated, it gives CSARGDGLNTGELFF.

The table lists this clonotype with a few counts. The V and J genes are TRBV6-1 and TRBJ1-2, with D maybe TRBD1 (6 bases). CDR1 and CDR2 from the germline V gene are MNHNS and SASEGT. V was trimmed by 0 bases and J by 5 bases, leaving 25 bases between them. The CDR3 runs to 19 residues. CDR3 in DNA: TGTGCCAGCAGTGAAGCGCTTCAAAGGGGTAACCTAGGGGGATATGGCTACACCTTC. Translation gives CASSEALQRGNLGGYGYTF.

CDR3 sequence (DNA): TGTGCCAGCAGCTTAGAGAGCAATCAGCCCCAGCATTTT. Translated: CASSLESNQPQHF. The chain combines TRBV7-9 with TRBJ1-5; no clear D. Germline CDR1 and CDR2: SEHNR and FQNEAQ (reference sequence). The CDR3 length is 13 residues. Trimming removed 1 base at V and 1 base at J, with 2 bases between.

This clonotype has more than one count but fewer than ten. The CDR3 is CASSYGSSGGSQETQYF. As DNA, the CDR3 is TGTGCCAGCAGTTACGGATCTAGCGGGGGCTCCCAAGAGACCCAGTACTTC. The V gene is TRBV6-5, the J gene TRBJ2-5, with 10 bases fitting TRBD2. In germline, CDR1 is MNHEY, CDR2 SVGAGI. J was trimmed by 1 base and V by 2 bases; bases with no gene match: 7. The CDR3 consists of 17 residues.

This clonotype was picked up a small number of times. The rearrangement joins TRBV6-1 to TRBJ2-1, with a weak D call TRBD2 (5 bases). This CDR3 comprises 11 residues. In germline, CDR1 is MNHNS, CDR2 SASEGT. V was trimmed by 8 bases and J by 4 bases, leaving 6 bases between them. DNA of the CDR3: TGTGCCAGCTGGGAGTACAATGAGCAGTTCTTC. Its protein product is CASWEYNEQFF.

This sequence joins TRBV7-2 and TRBJ2-3; either TRBD1 or TRBD2 may supply D (5 bases each). Trimming shortened V by 4 bases and J by 4 bases, and 6 bases separated the two germline ends. CDR3 length: 12 residues. Germline V gene sequence: CDR1 SGHTA, CDR2 FQGNSA. As DNA, the CDR3 is TGTGCCAGCAGCTCGGGACCAGATACGCAGTATTTT. This codes for CASSSGPDTQYF.

This rearrangement joins TRBV4-3 to TRBJ1-2; D not resolved. The CDR3 spans 15 residues. CDR1 is LGHNA, CDR2 YSLEER, per germline. With 1 base removed from V and 2 bases from J, the gap between germline ends came to 11 bases. CDR3 region: CASSQAGEKNYGYTF. The CDR3 nucleotides read TGCGCCAGCAGCCAAGCGGGAGAGAAGAACTATGGCTACACCTTC.

The chain links TRBV11-2 to TRBJ2-3, with 12 bases fitting TRBD2. The CDR3 runs 17 residues. J was trimmed by 0 bases and V by 3 bases; bases with no gene match: 4. Germline loops: CDR1 SGHAT, CDR2 FQNNGV. The DNA of the CDR3 is TGTGCCAGCAGCTTGTGGACTAGCGGGAAAAGCACAGATACGCAGTATTTT. Translated, it gives CASSLWTSGKSTDTQYF.

This clonotype was picked up a small number of times. The chain recombines TRBV24-1 with TRBJ2-4; tentatively, D is TRBD1 (6 bases). The germline CDR1 and CDR2 sequences are KGHDR and SFDVKD. The CDR3 has 16 amino acids. V was pared by 3 bases and J by 6 bases, with 17 bases between. CDR3 DNA sequence: TGTGCCACCAGTGATACCGGCCAGGGGATGGCAAACATTCAGTACTTC. It yields the protein CATSDTGQGMANIQYF.

This clonotype was counted a few times. The chain uses TRBV27 and TRBJ1-3, with D possibly matching TRBD1 (6 bases). Trimming removed 7 bases at V and 0 bases at J, with 16 bases between. Germline CDR1 and CDR2: MNHEY and SMNVEV (reference sequence). The CDR3 spans 16 residues. The CDR3 DNA reads as TGTGCCAGCATGGGGGGGGCAGGGAACTCTGGAAACACCATATATTTT. It codes for CASMGGAGNSGNTIYF.

In its sample, this clonotype was seen a few times. The chain is built from TRBV7-2 and TRBJ1-5; 7 bases are a match to TRBD1. The V gene's germline CDR1 is SGHTA and CDR2 FQGNSA. Trimming removed 5 bases from V and 9 bases from J; junction bases left unmatched: 10. The CDR3 is made up of 14 amino acids. CDR3 in amino acids: CASSQQGTLRPQHF. CDR3 in DNA: TGTGCCAGCAGCCAACAGGGGACCCTTCGGCCCCAGCATTTT.

V usage is TRBV10-1 and J usage is TRBJ2-7; maybe TRBD2 (6 bases). With 4 bases removed from V and 0 bases from J, the gap between germline ends came to 10 bases. CDR1 WNHNN and CDR2 SYGVQD come from the germline V gene (reference sequence). The CDR3 contains 14 residues. CDR3 amino acids: CASSVGGSSYEQYF. DNA of the CDR3: TGCGCCAGCAGTGTTGGGGGGAGCTCCTACGAGCAGTACTTC.

This clonotype was seen a few times. The CDR3 region has the DNA TGTGCCAGCAGTTACGAGGGGGCGAGGGGAAACACCATATATTTT. Translated, it gives CASSYEGARGNTIYF. This chain joins TRBV6-5 and TRBJ1-3, with 7 positions matching TRBD1. The CDR3 is 15 residues long. CDR1 MNHEY and CDR2 SVGAGI come from the germline V gene. V shed 2 bases and J 4 bases; nucleotides not matched to a gene: 5.

This clonotype was recorded a few times. The V gene is TRBV6-1, the J gene TRBJ2-3, with D unresolved. This CDR3 has 14 residues. The V end was cut by 1 base, the J end by 5 bases, with 10 bases between. CDR1 is MNHNS, CDR2 SASEGT, per germline. CDR3 amino acids: CASSEGAKGDTQYF. The CDR3 DNA is TGTGCCAGCAGTGAAGGGGCCAAGGGAGATACGCAGTATTTT.